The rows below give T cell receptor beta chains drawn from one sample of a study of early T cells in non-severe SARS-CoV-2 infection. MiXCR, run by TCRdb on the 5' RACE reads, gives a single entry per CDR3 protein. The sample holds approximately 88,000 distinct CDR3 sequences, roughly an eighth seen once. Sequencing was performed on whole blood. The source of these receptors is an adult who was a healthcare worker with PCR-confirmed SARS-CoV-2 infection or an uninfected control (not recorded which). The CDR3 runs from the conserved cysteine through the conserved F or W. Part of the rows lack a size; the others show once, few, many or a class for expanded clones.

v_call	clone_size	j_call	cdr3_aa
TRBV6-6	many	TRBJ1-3	CASSYKGSSGNTIYF
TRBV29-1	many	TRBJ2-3	CSVEIGPQYF
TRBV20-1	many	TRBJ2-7	CSANGLVGGTYEQYF
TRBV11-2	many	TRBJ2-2	CASSLYGVLSTGELFF
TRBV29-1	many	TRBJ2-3	CSVPSGGSTDTQYF
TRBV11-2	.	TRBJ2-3	CASSLDLTPEQGFSDTQYF
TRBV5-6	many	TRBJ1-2	CASSDADHGYTF
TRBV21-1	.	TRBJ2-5	CASSKGATADRETQYF
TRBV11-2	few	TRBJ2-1	CASSPRQGAYNEQFF
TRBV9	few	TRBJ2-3	CASSGDTSVHFPQYF
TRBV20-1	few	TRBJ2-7	CSAENAGASGEQYF
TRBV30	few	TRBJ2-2	CAHRGRSTGELFF
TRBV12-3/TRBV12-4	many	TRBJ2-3	CASSPGRGDTDTQYF
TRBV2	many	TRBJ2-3	CASSEEAGAPTDTQYF
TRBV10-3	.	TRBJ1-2	CAINDRVAYGYTF
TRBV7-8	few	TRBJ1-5	CASSLDRWASNQPQHF
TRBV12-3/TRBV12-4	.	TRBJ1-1	CASSLRSGVTEAFF
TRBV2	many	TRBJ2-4	CASMRDVAKNIQYF
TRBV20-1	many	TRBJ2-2	CSARDPRGAENTGELFF
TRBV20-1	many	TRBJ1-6	CSARGLSSYNSPLHF
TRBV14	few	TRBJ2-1	CASSQDVGWYNEQFF
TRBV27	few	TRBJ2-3	CASSRETGTSTDTQYF
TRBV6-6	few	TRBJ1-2	CASSSDPWFTYGYTF
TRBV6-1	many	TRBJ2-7	CASSEAGRGEQYF
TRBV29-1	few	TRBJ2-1	CSGNRGHEQFF
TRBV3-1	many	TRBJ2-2	CASSPGQGGNTGELFF
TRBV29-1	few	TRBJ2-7	CSVRSRGPLSYEQYF
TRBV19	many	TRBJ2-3	CASRSADTQYF
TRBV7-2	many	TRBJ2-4	CASGQALAKNIQYF
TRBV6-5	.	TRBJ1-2	CASSLTQGGGYTF
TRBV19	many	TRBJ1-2	CASGIRDANYGYTF
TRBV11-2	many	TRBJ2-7	CASRRTGTERYEQYF
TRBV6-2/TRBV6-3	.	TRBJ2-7	CASSRLARGSYEQYF
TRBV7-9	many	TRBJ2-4	CASSLTNRVRAKNIQYF
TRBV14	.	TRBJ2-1	CASSQFPAGGPVSTEQFF
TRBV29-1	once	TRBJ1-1	CSGRTNTEAFF
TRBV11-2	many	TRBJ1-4	CASSLWAGEKLFF
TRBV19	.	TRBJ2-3	CASSRSRTDTQYF
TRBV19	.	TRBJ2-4	CASSIGYRTRSAKNIQYF
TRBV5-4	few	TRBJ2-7	CASSSGTQGWSEQYF